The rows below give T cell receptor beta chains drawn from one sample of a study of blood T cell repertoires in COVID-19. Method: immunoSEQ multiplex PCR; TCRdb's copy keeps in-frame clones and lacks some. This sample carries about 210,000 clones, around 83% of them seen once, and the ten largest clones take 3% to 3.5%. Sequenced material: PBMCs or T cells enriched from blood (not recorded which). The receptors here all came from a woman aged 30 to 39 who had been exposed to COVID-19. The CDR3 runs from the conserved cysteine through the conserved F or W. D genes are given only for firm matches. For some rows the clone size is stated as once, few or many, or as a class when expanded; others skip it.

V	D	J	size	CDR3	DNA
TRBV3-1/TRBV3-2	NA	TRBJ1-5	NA	CASSQETYSLSNQPQHF	TGTGCCAGCAGCCAAGAGACCTACAGCTTAAGCAATCAGCCCCAGCATTTT
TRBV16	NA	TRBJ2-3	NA	CASSQSYYTDTQYF	TGTGCCAGCAGCCAATCGTACTACACAGATACGCAGTATTTT
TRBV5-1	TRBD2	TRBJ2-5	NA	CASSLGTSRVEETQYF	TGCGCCAGCAGCCTCGGGACTAGCCGAGTCGAAGAGACCCAGTACTTC
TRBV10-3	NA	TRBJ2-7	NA	CAISVLSGVGYEQYF	TGTGCCATCAGTGTTCTCTCGGGAGTAGGCTACGAGCAGTACTTC
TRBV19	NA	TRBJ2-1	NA	CASKEDSYNEQFF	TGTGCCAGTAAGGAAGACAGCTACAATGAGCAGTTCTTC
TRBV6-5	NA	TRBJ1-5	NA	CASSYGRYQPQHF	TGTGCCAGCAGTTACGGTCGCTACCAGCCCCAGCATTTT
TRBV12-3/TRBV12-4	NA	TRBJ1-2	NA	CASSLTTEYGYTF	TGTGCCAGCAGTTTGACGACTGAGTATGGCTACACCTTC
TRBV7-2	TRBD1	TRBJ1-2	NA	CASSLAGGRDYGYTF	TGTGCCAGCAGCTTAGCAGGGGGCCGGGACTATGGCTACACCTTC
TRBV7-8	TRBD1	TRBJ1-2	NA	CASSTRTGTNYGYTF	TGTGCCAGCAGCACCCGGACAGGGACCAACTATGGCTACACCTTC
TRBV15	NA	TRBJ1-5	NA	CATSRDLGQGNQPQHF	TGTGCCACCAGCAGAGATTTGGGGCAGGGGAATCAGCCCCAGCATTTT
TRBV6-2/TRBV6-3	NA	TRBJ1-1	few	CASSYPTEEAFF	TGTGCCAGCAGTTACCCTACAGAAGAAGCTTTCTTT
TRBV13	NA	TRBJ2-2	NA	CASSLLGVGQNTGELFF	TGTGCCAGCAGCTTATTGGGCGTGGGTCAGAACACCGGGGAGCTGTTTTTT
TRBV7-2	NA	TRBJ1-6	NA	CASSLGLGSSYNSPLHF	TGTGCCAGCAGCTTAGGTTTAGGGAGCTCCTATAATTCACCCCTCCACTTT
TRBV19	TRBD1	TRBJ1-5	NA	CASKETGGLQPQHF	TGTGCCAGTAAGGAGACAGGGGGATTACAGCCCCAGCATTTT
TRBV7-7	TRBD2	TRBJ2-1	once	CASSLGLAGYNEQFF	TGTGCCAGCAGCTTAGGCCTAGCGGGGTACAATGAGCAGTTCTTC
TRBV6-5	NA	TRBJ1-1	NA	CASSSHAEAFF	TGTGCCAGCAGTTCACATGCTGAAGCTTTCTTT
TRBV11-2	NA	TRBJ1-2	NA	CKAGNLYGYTF	TGCAAAGCAGGGAACCTCTATGGCTACACCTTC
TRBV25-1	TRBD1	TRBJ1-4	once	CASSRTGFGEKLFF	TGTGCCAGCAGCAGGACAGGGTTCGGGGAAAAACTGTTTTTT
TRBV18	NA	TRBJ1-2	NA	CASSPPTVGYGYTF	TGTGCCAGCTCACCTCCTACAGTGGGCTATGGCTACACCTTC
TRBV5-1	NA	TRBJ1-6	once	CASSSLGTYNSPLHF	TGCGCCAGCAGCTCGTTGGGGACTTATAATTCACCCCTCCACTTT